Given below is one T cell receptor beta chain in context. As yet, its antigen is unknown. The sample belongs to a study of T cells after yellow fever vaccination. Study in general: SMART-Seq v4 Ultra Low Input prepared libraries from low-cell fractions.

TCR cDNA, made by 5'RACE template switching, carried an added universal primer site and UMIs. TCRdb recomputed calls from the 5' RACE reads with MiXCR, one row per CDR3 protein. The table includes about 300,000 distinct CDR3 sequences, under 5% detected once. Study outcomes and limitations: Only a minor proportion of clonotypes was detected across both CD4 and CD8 compartments.

This specimen was PBMCs, taken 5 days after the yellow fever booster vaccination. This TCR was recovered from a man aged 18 to 35 who received the YFV17D yellow fever vaccine.

The CDR3 protein is CASRPLGSENIQYF. The CDR3 DNA follows: TGCGCCAGCAGGCCGTTGGGTAGCGAAAACATTCAGTACTTC. The V gene is TRBV5-1, the J gene TRBJ2-4; possible D gene TRBD2, 5 bases. The CDR3 runs to 14 residues. CDR1 is SGHRS, CDR2 YFSETQ, per germline. Trimming shortened V by 5 bases and J by 5 bases, and 14 bases separated the two germline ends.